These T cell receptor beta chains were read from a single sample in a study of response to subunit inactivated influenza vaccine. MiXCR, applied by TCRdb to the RT-PCR reads, yields one record per CDR3 protein. The table has 290,000 or so distinct CDR3 sequences, 22% seen once. Sequences were derived from PBMCs from blood, sampled about 20 months after vaccination. These receptors were taken from a man aged 50 to 69 who received an inactivated influenza vaccine. Each CDR3 is given without its conserved first and last residue.

J	V	length	CDR3
TRBJ1-5	TRBV24-1	11	ATRSGRNQPQH
TRBJ2-1	TRBV10-3	14	AISGSPLLVYNEQF
TRBJ2-1	TRBV20-1	8	SARINEQF
TRBJ1-1	TRBV10-1	14	ASSVRRGLRNTEAF
TRBJ1-5	TRBV12-3/TRBV12-4	13	ASSYRGPGNQPQH
TRBJ2-5	TRBV20-1	13	SANPSTAPQETQY
TRBJ2-7	TRBV28	11	AISPSGTYEQY
TRBJ1-5	TRBV12-3/TRBV12-4	13	ASSTGGAGNQPQH
TRBJ2-1	TRBV15	14	ATSGVLLSSYNEQL
TRBJ1-1	TRBV3-1	12	ASSHSHRDTEAF
TRBJ1-5	TRBV4-3	14	ASSQEAGNSNQPQH
TRBJ1-2	TRBV6-1	11	ASSEARGNGYT
TRBJ2-3	TRBV10-3	12	AISDPSGPDTQY
TRBJ1-2	TRBV3-1	14	ASSQGSSELNYGYT
TRBJ2-1	TRBV3-1	13	ASSQIGLAGNEQF
TRBJ1-6	TRBV15	13	ATSRDISGESPLH
TRBJ2-2	TRBV2	11	ASSALTTGELF